The rows below give T cell receptor beta chains drawn from one sample of a study of cytomegalovirus exposure and HLA in healthy donors. Assay: immunoSEQ multiplex PCR; the TCRdb copy retains only in-frame clones and omits some. The sample carries 200,000 to 250,000 clones, about 83% recorded once. Source material: PBMCs. The receptors were sampled from a human donor in good health. Both conserved end residues are part of each CDR3. The D gene is left open where the match is weak. Expanded clones get a size class; other rows say once, few or many, or leave the size out.

J gene | V gene | D gene | clone size | CDR3 DNA | CDR3 protein
TRBJ1-5 | TRBV19 | - | - | TGTGCCAGTAGTATCGACAGCGATCAGCCCCAGCATTTT | CASSIDSDQPQHF
TRBJ2-7 | TRBV5-5 | TRBD2 | once | TGTGCCAGCAGCCGGGGGGAGGTAGCGGGATTGACCTACGAGCAGTACTTC | CASSRGEVAGLTYEQYF
TRBJ2-5 | TRBV19 | TRBD2 | - | TGTGCCAGTAGAGGACTAGCGGAAGAGACCCAGTACTTC | CASRGLAEETQYF
TRBJ1-2 | TRBV28 | - | - | TGTGCCAGCAAAGTCAGGAGGGCCGAATATGGCTACACCTTC | CASKVRRAEYGYTF
TRBJ2-5 | TRBV6-5 | TRBD2 | - | TGTGCCAGCAGACAACTAGCGGGGGGCCAAGAGACCCAGTACTTC | CASRQLAGGQETQYF
TRBJ1-1 | TRBV19 | - | - | TGTGCCAGTATGATCCGGGGTAACACTGAAGCTTTCTTT | CASMIRGNTEAFF
TRBJ1-3 | TRBV28 | TRBD1 | once | TGTGCCAGCAGAGACCGGGACAGAGAACCTGGAAACACCATATATTTT | CASRDRDREPGNTIYF
TRBJ2-1 | TRBV4-1 | TRBD1 | - | TGCGCCAGCAGCCAAGCTGCCGCCGGGACAGACTCCTACAATGAGCAGTTCTTC | CASSQAAAGTDSYNEQFF
TRBJ1-4 | TRBV6-6 | - | - | TGTGCCACACACCACACAGGTTATAATGAAAAACTGTTTTTT | CATHHTGYNEKLFF
TRBJ2-7 | TRBV11-1 | TRBD2 | - | TGTGCCAGCAGCTTTACGGCGTACCAAGCGGGAGAGCAGTACTTC | CASSFTAYQAGEQYF
TRBJ2-7 | TRBV5-8 | TRBD1 | - | TGTGCCAGCAGCCAGGGACAGGGGGCGGGCCACGAGCAGTACTTC | CASSQGQGAGHEQYF
TRBJ2-1 | TRBV19 | TRBD2 | - | TGTGCCAGTAGTCCCGGGGGGAGCTCCTACAATGAGCAGTTCTTC | CASSPGGSSYNEQFF
TRBJ2-5 | TRBV20-1 | - | - | TGCAGTGCTGAGGGTGGGACCCAGTACTTC | CSAEGGTQYF
TRBJ2-3 | TRBV5-1 | - | once | TGCGCCAGCAGCCCCCCACGGGCGGGTGACACAGATACGCAGTATTTT | CASSPPRAGDTDTQYF
TRBJ2-7 | TRBV7-9 | TRBD1 | once | TGTTCCAGCAGCCTTGGGACAGGGTACGAGCAGTACTTC | CSSSLGTGYEQYF
TRBJ2-6 | TRBV7-6 | TRBD2 | - | TGTGCCAGCAGCCCACGCCGCTCTAGCGGGAGTGTCCGCTCTGGGGCCAACGTCCTGACTTTC | CASSPRRSSGSVRSGANVLTF
TRBJ2-5 | TRBV28 | - | - | TGTGCCAGCAGTTTATTCCGGAGGAGTGAGACCCAGTACTTC | CASSLFRRSETQYF
TRBJ2-5 | TRBV25-1 | - | - | TGTGCCAGCAGCGAGGAGACCCAGTACTTC | CASSEETQYF
TRBJ2-5 | TRBV6-5 | - | - | TGTGCCAGCAGTTCTGAGCGGAGGGGAGAGACCCAGTACTTC | CASSSERRGETQYF
TRBJ2-7 | TRBV7-9 | - | - | TGTGCCAGCAGCTTCGTAGGTCCAGGTCTTTCCGAGCAGTACTTC | CASSFVGPGLSEQYF
TRBJ2-1 | TRBV28 | TRBD2 | - | TGTGCCAGCAGTTCCGTTCTACTAGCGGGGGGTAGCTCCTACAATGAGCAGTTCTTC | CASSSVLLAGGSSYNEQFF
TRBJ1-1 | TRBV6-1 | - | - | TGTGCCAGCAGTGAATCCATACGGGTGACTGAAGCTTTCTTT | CASSESIRVTEAFF
TRBJ1-1 | TRBV19 | - | few | TGTGCCAGTAGTATACAGGGGTGGGGTACTGAAGCTTTCTTT | CASSIQGWGTEAFF
TRBJ1-2 | TRBV7-9 | TRBD1 | - | TGTTCCAGCAGCTTTGGGACAGCGGGCTACACCTTC | CSSSFGTAGYTF
TRBJ2-1 | TRBV7-3 | - | - | TGTGCCAGCACCCCCGTTGGGACGGGGGCCTACAATGAGCAGTTCTTC | CASTPVGTGAYNEQFF
TRBJ2-1 | TRBV5-4 | TRBD2 | - | TGTGCCAGCAGCTTAAGCGGGAGTGGAAATGAGCAGTTCTTC | CASSLSGSGNEQFF
TRBJ2-3 | TRBV2 | TRBD2 | - | TGTGCCAGCGTACTAGCGGGAGTCGGCACAGATACGCAGTATTTT | CASVLAGVGTDTQYF
TRBJ1-1 | TRBV5-6 | TRBD1 | few | TGTGCCAGCAGCTTGGACAGGGGGCTTGTTGACACTGAAGCTTTCTTT | CASSLDRGLVDTEAFF
TRBJ2-1 | TRBV6-4 | TRBD2 | - | TGTGCCAGCAGTCACGGACTAGCGGAATACAATGAGCAGTTCTTC | CASSHGLAEYNEQFF
TRBJ2-7 | TRBV5-7 | - | - | TGTGCCAGCGGGGAGACGCCAAGGTACGAGCAGTACTTC | CASGETPRYEQYF
TRBJ2-7 | TRBV15 | - | - | TGTGCCACCAGCACCCAGGGAAGAGGCCACGAGCAGTACTTC | CATSTQGRGHEQYF
TRBJ2-7 | TRBV28 | - | - | TGTGCCAGCAGTTTCTTCCAGAGGGACATATCCTTGTGGGAGCAGTACTTC | CASSFFQRDISLWEQYF
TRBJ1-1 | TRBV7-9 | - | - | TGTGCCAGCAGCTTAGCGACAGGCGGAAACACTGAAGCTTTCTTT | CASSLATGGNTEAFF
TRBJ2-3 | TRBV19 | - | - | TGTGCCAGTAGCTACAGGGATTACCTACGCACAGATACGCAGTATTTT | CASSYRDYLRTDTQYF
TRBJ2-5 | TRBV5-4 | TRBD1 | - | TGTGCCAGCAGGTGGGACAGGGGGGTGGAGGAGACCCAGTACTTC | CASRWDRGVEETQYF
TRBJ1-1 | TRBV14 | - | few | TGTGCCAGCAGCCCCTTTCGGAGGGGCACTGAAGCTTTCTTT | CASSPFRRGTEAFF
TRBJ2-1 | TRBV6-1 | - | - | TGTGCCAGCAGTGAAGCCGCCAGGGTTAATGAGCAGTTCTTC | CASSEAARVNEQFF
TRBJ1-3 | TRBV4-1 | - | - | TGCGCCAGCAGCCAAGTTGGGGCCAGGGTTGGGAACACCATATATTTT | CASSQVGARVGNTIYF
TRBJ2-7 | TRBV7-8 | TRBD2 | few | TGTGCCAGCAGCTCTAGCGGGACTTTCTCCTACGAGCAGTACTTC | CASSSSGTFSYEQYF
TRBJ2-5 | TRBV5-5 | - | few | TGTGCCAGCAGCTTACCACGGGAGACCCAGTACTTC | CASSLPRETQYF
TRBJ2-7 | TRBV19 | - | - | TGTGCCAGTAAAGGGGGTGGACACGAGCAGTACTTC | CASKGGGHEQYF
TRBJ2-5 | TRBV7-2 | - | - | TGTGCCAGCAGCTTAGGGACAGCACATGTTGAGACCCAGTACTTC | CASSLGTAHVETQYF
TRBJ2-3 | TRBV28 | TRBD2 | - | TGTGCCAGCAGGATGGAAAGTAGCGGGAGGATAGATACGCAGTATTTT | CASRMESSGRIDTQYF
TRBJ2-1 | TRBV1 | - | - | TGCACCAGCAGCCAATGGTCCGGGACAGCTTACAATGAGCAGTTCTTC | CTSSQWSGTAYNEQFF
TRBJ2-7 | TRBV7-9 | - | once | TGTGCCAGCAGCTCCCCCCCTAACAGGGCCTACTCCTACGAGCAGTACTTC | CASSSPPNRAYSYEQYF
TRBJ2-1 | TRBV7-3 | - | - | TGTGCCAGCAGCTCATCTAGCGATGAGCAGTTCTTC | CASSSSSDEQFF
TRBJ2-5 | TRBV9 | TRBD2 | - | TGTGCCAGCCGGGGCGGGAGAGGTGAACAAGAGACCCAGTACTTC | CASRGGRGEQETQYF
TRBJ1-3 | TRBV6-1 | TRBD1 | - | TGTGCCAGCAGTGTTCTAAGGACAGGGGCTGGAAACACCATATATTTT | CASSVLRTGAGNTIYF
TRBJ2-1 | TRBV27 | TRBD2 | - | TGTGCCAGCAGCGCCAGACTAGCCGGCTTGATTGATGAGCAGTTCTTC | CASSARLAGLIDEQFF
TRBJ2-6 | TRBV7-9 | TRBD1 | - | TGTGCCAGCACCCGGACAGGGGGGGATTTTGGGGCCAACGTCCTGACTTTC | CASTRTGGDFGANVLTF
TRBJ2-1 | TRBV6-4 | - | - | TGTGCCAGCAGTGTTAGTAGCGACAATGAGCAGTTCTTC | CASSVSSDNEQFF
TRBJ2-3 | TRBV6-1 | - | - | TGTGCCAGCAGTGAGATTATGGACAGGAGGGCAGATACGCAGTATTTT | CASSEIMDRRADTQYF
TRBJ2-5 | TRBV7-9 | TRBD2 | - | TGTGCCAGCAGCCTGCGGGAGGGGCCGCCTGAAGAGACCCAGTACTTC | CASSLREGPPEETQYF
TRBJ2-2 | TRBV7-9 | - | once | TGTGCCAGCGAGGAGAATACCGGGGAGCTGTTTTTT | CASEENTGELFF
TRBJ2-1 | TRBV2 | TRBD1 | - | TGTGCCAGCAGCCGACAGGGTAGCTCCTACAATGAGCAGTTCTTC | CASSRQGSSYNEQFF
TRBJ2-5 | TRBV15 | - | - | TGTGCCACCAGACGATCAGCGGAAGAGACCCAGTACTTC | CATRRSAEETQYF
TRBJ2-7 | TRBV5-1 | TRBD1 | - | TGCGCCAGCAGCTGGGACAGGGCATCCTACGAGCAGTACTTC | CASSWDRASYEQYF